This T cell receptor (beta chain) was sequenced for a study of T-cell memory formation after mild COVID-19. General study results and limits: CD4/CD8 balance characterized clones contracting day 15 to 85, and CD4+ skew characterized later expanders. Within pre-infection memory, some responding clones were found, suggesting cross-reactive memory joined.

This clonotype was picked up a small number of times. As yet, its antigen is unknown. MiXCR was run by TCRdb on the 5' RACE reads, yielding one entry per CDR3 protein. The sample has some 270,000 distinct CDR3 sequences; approximately 15% are singletons. This sequence originates from an adult woman who had mild COVID-19 (a few samples of this study predate the infection). Cell type and time point are not known. The source material was PBMCs or a T cell subset sorted from them (not recorded which).

CDR3 protein: CASSSVAGGDIDLSGANVLTF. In DNA form, the CDR3 reads TGTGCCAGCAGTTCCGTGGCAGGGGGCGATATCGACCTCTCTGGGGCCAACGTCCTGACTTTC. The chain has TRBV12-3 or TRBV12-4 and TRBJ2-6; 8 nucleotides align to TRBD1. J was trimmed by 0 bases and V by 4 bases; bases with no gene match: 17. CDR3 length: 21 amino acids.